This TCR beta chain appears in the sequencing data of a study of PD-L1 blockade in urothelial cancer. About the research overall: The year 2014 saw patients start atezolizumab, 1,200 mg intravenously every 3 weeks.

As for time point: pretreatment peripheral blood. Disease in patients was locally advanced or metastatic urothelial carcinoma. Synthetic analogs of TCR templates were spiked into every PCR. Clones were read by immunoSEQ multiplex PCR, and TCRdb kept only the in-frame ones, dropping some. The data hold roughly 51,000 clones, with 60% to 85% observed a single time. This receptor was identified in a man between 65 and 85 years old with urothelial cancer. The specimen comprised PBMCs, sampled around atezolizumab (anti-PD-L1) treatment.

CDR3 region: CASVPWTGEIYEQYF. The CDR3, as DNA: TGTGCCAGCGTTCCCTGGACAGGGGAAATCTACGAGCAGTACTTC. This chain joins TRBV2 and TRBJ2-7; 9 nucleotides line up with TRBD1. The CDR3 spans 15 residues. J lost 3 bases, V lost 8 bases, and 11 bases had no gene match. Germline values: CDR1 SNHLY, CDR2 FYNNEI.